This entry lists 13 T cell receptor beta chains sequenced from one sample in a study of T-cell reconstitution after alpha-beta-depleted transplantation in children (dated by TCRdb to 2015 to 2016). The method was PCR. The reads were generated on an Illumina HiSeq 2500. To normalize quantification of the TCRbeta repertoire, the TCR libraries were built with molecular barcoding that relied on unique molecular identifiers. The public reads were reprocessed in TCRdb via fastp at Q25 and MiXCR, keeping in-frame beta chains. Every distinct CDR3 protein forms one entry, paired with its most common genes and DNA. In this sample the table shows a few hundred thousand distinct CDR3 sequences, 10% to 15% of which occur a single time. The ten largest clonotypes hold roughly 2.3% of the sample. The treatment or condition tag for this specimen amounts to: allogeneic hematopoietic cell transplantation with graft depleted of TCRalphabeta T cells and CD19 B cells.

Sequenced material: PBMCs, mostly from graft donor cells, taken 360 days after TCRalphabeta/CD19-depleted stem cell transplant. These receptors came from a male patient under 18 who had a stem cell transplant for acute myeloid leukemia, so the T cells may come from the graft donor.

V gene TRBV19 combines with J gene TRBJ2-1; the D is unclear. The CDR3 totals 15 residues. The V end was cut by 3 bases, the J end by 1 base, with 10 bases between. Germline CDR1 LNHDA, CDR2 SQIVND (reference sequence). As DNA, the CDR3 is TGTGCCAGTAGTATCGGTGCGATATCCTACAATGAGCAGTTCTTC. The encoded protein is CASSIGAISYNEQFF.

There are a few counts of this clonotype. J is TRBJ1-1 and V is TRBV28; D unresolved. V lost 2 bases and J lost 11, with 6 bases in between. This CDR3 has 10 amino acids. Germline V gives CDR1 MDHEN, CDR2 SYDVKM. The CDR3 DNA reads TGTGCCAGCAGTTTAGGGTTGGCTTTCTTT. It specifies CASSLGLAFF. Full variable domain (rest looked up from reference TRBV28 and TRBJ1-1): DVKVTQSSRYLVKRTGEKVFLECVQDMDHENMFWYRQDPGLGLRLIYFSYDVKMKEKGDIPEGYSVSREKKERFSLILESASTNQTSMYLCASSLGLAFFGQGTRLTVV.

This clonotype was recorded many times. The chain uses TRBV29-1 and TRBJ2-5; D remains unclear. The germline V gene has CDR1 SQVTM and CDR2 ANQGSEA. The length of the CDR3 is 12 residues. V was cut by 7 bases and J by 3 bases, with 12 bases left in between. In DNA, the CDR3 is TGCAGCGCCGATCCACGAAAAGAGACCCAGTACTTC. It is translated as CSADPRKETQYF.

This clonotype was counted at least ten times. The chain carries TRBV28 and TRBJ1-1, with TRBD1 matching over 7 bases. This CDR3 is built from 13 residues. Trimming took 6 bases from V and 4 from J; bases not matched to a gene: 5. From germline, CDR1 is MDHEN and CDR2 SYDVKM. CDR3 amino acids: CASSRQGATEAFF. The CDR3 bases are TGTGCCAGCAGCCGACAGGGTGCCACTGAAGCTTTCTTT. Full variable domain (outside the CDR3, taken from reference TRBV28 and TRBJ1-1): DVKVTQSSRYLVKRTGEKVFLECVQDMDHENMFWYRQDPGLGLRLIYFSYDVKMKEKGDIPEGYSVSREKKERFSLILESASTNQTSMYLCASSRQGATEAFFGQGTRLTVV.

The sample holds a few counts of this clonotype. The chain links TRBV28 to TRBJ2-7; D perhaps matches TRBD2 (6 bases). Germline V CDR1 and CDR2: MDHEN, SYDVKM. This CDR3 is built from 14 residues. V lost 11 bases and J lost 0, with 17 bases in between. In DNA form, the CDR3 reads TGTGCCGTCCCTTTGAGGGAGGCCTCCTACGAGCAGTACTTC. The encoded protein is CAVPLREASYEQYF. Variable domain in full (rest from reference TRBV28 and TRBJ2-7): DVKVTQSSRYLVKRTGEKVFLECVQDMDHENMFWYRQDPGLGLRLIYFSYDVKMKEKGDIPEGYSVSREKKERFSLILESASTNQTSMYLCAVPLREASYEQYFGPGTRLTVT.

This clonotype was detected ten times or more. J is TRBJ2-2 and V is TRBV12-3 or TRBV12-4; tentatively, D is TRBD2 (6 bases). The CDR3 runs to 17 residues. Trimming pared 3 bases from V and 4 bases from J, leaving 18 bases between. This CDR3 is CASSFLIGGDGTGELFF. CDR3 nucleotide sequence: TGTGCCAGCAGTTTTCTAATCGGGGGAGACGGCACCGGGGAGCTGTTTTTT.

There are many counts of this clonotype. This chain connects TRBV29-1 to TRBJ2-3; 8 positions match TRBD1. This CDR3 has 15 residues. Germline assignment: CDR1 SQVTM and CDR2 ANQGSEA. Germline trimming cut 1 base from V and 2 bases from J; bases unmatched to any gene: 5. The CDR3 DNA follows: TGCAGCGTTGAAGGGGGACAGGAGACCACAGATACGCAGTATTTT. Translation: CSVEGGQETTDTQYF.

This chain uses TRBV7-2 with TRBJ2-7; TRBD2 matches 10 bases. The V gene's germline CDR1 is SGHTA and CDR2 FQGNSA. The CDR3 has 14 residues. J lost 6 bases, V lost 5 bases, and 7 bases had no gene match. CDR3 in amino acids: CASSPLAGISEQYF. CDR3 nucleotides: TGTGCCAGCAGCCCACTAGCGGGAATTAGCGAGCAGTACTTC. Looking up the rest from reference TRBV7-2 and TRBJ2-7 gives the full variable domain: GAGVSQSPSNKVTEKGKDVELRCDPISGHTALYWYRQSLGQGLEFLIYFQGNSAPDKSGLPSDRFSAERTGGSVSTLTIQRTQQEDSAVYLCASSPLAGISEQYFGPGTRLTVT.

This clonotype has at least ten counts. The chain carries TRBV28 and TRBJ2-1, with 14 bases aligning to TRBD2. There are 16 residues in the CDR3. Germline V lookup: CDR1 MDHEN, CDR2 SYDVKM. V was pared by 0 bases and J by 9 bases, with 4 bases of the junction left unmatched. The CDR3 is CASSLWGGLAGAEQFF. The CDR3 nucleotides read TGTGCCAGCAGTTTATGGGGGGGACTAGCGGGAGCTGAGCAGTTCTTC.

CDR3 nucleotide sequence: TGTGCCAGCAGTTCCACGGACTACAATGAGCAGTTCTTC. As protein: CASSSTDYNEQFF. The chain joins TRBV28 to TRBJ2-1; D is uncertain. V was clipped by 4 bases and J by 3 bases, with 7 bases between them. The CDR3 covers 13 residues. Germline CDR1 is MDHEN and CDR2 is SYDVKM.

The V call is TRBV28, the J call TRBJ1-5, with D maybe TRBD1 (5 bases). CDR3 size: 16 residues. The V end lost 1 base, the J end lost 4 bases, and 14 bases lay between the germline ends. CDR1 is MDHEN, CDR2 SYDVKM, per germline. CDR3 residues: CASSLFSGGNNQPQHF. CDR3 sequence (DNA): TGTGCCAGCAGTTTATTCTCTGGGGGGAATAATCAGCCCCAGCATTTT. The full variable domain, in which reference TRBV28 and TRBJ1-5 provide the parts outside the CDR3, is DVKVTQSSRYLVKRTGEKVFLECVQDMDHENMFWYRQDPGLGLRLIYFSYDVKMKEKGDIPEGYSVSREKKERFSLILESASTNQTSMYLCASSLFSGGNNQPQHFGDGTRLSIL.

This clonotype was seen a few times. The CDR3 region is CASRQSPVETQYF. The DNA of the CDR3 is TGTGCCAGCAGGCAATCGCCAGTGGAGACCCAGTACTTC. The chain employs TRBV12-3 or TRBV12-4 and TRBJ2-5; D gene uncertain. The length of the CDR3 is 13 residues. Trimming removed 6 bases from V and 5 bases from J, with 13 bases in between.

This clonotype was counted many times. The V and J genes are TRBV24-1 and TRBJ1-2, with 9 bases identical to TRBD1. The CDR3 runs 14 residues. Germline values: CDR1 KGHDR, CDR2 SFDVKD. V shed 3 bases, J shed 7 bases, and the junction held 5 bases outside the gene matches. CDR3 coding DNA: TGTGCCACCAGTGATCCACGGACAGGGGCTGGCTACACCTTC. It encodes CATSDPRTGAGYTF.